This T cell receptor (beta chain) derives from a study of blood T cell repertoires in COVID-19. About the study: Specimens from acute and convalescent COVID-19 originated in the United States, Italy and Spain. T cells, B-cell-depleted T cells, or PBMCs provided the cDNA or gDNA that served as material.

The CDR3 totals 12 residues. With 6 bases removed from V and 10 bases from J, the gap between germline ends came to 15 bases. Per the original methods: Researchers report that nucleated cell counts were estimated from reference gene primer amplification. TCRdb's table, derived via immunoSEQ multiplex PCR, lists solely in-frame clones and lacks some. From that table come the V and J calls and clone size; the DNA was used to work out D and trimming. The table lists about 210,000 clones, roughly 85% of them singletons. Enrolled during active infection, Seattle patients were then followed longitudinally. This clone was detected once.

The gene calls are TRBV12-3 or TRBV12-4 and TRBJ1-2, with a tentative D call TRBD1 (5 bases). Sequencing was performed on peripheral blood. The receptor comes from a man aged 50 to 59 with COVID-19, enrolled during active disease. The CDR3 bases are TGTGCCAGCAGCCCCGGACAACTCCCCTACACCTTC. Its translation is CASSPGQLPYTF.